The clone carrying this TCR beta chain was picked up a small number of times. The antigen remains undetermined. Trimming took off 7 bases at V and 5 bases at J, with 9 bases between the two ends. In germline, CDR1 is SQVTM, CDR2 ANQGSEA. This CDR3 has 11 residues. This specimen comes from a study of lymphopenia after photon versus proton radiotherapy. Overall study findings and caveats: Authors raise, but do not show, better survival with proton therapy. Larger post-nadir TCR diversity loss correlated inversely with survival in deceased patients.

The data were produced by immunoSEQ multiplex PCR, yet TCRdb's version contains in-frame clones alone and is incomplete. The sample yields around 42,000 clones, less than 90% seen once. Sample: peripheral blood, taken from a patient treated with photon-based radiotherapy. This chain uses TRBV29-1 with TRBJ2-1; D gene unclear. The TCR was taken from a man aged 40-49 years with gastric cancer. In DNA, the CDR3 is TGCAGCGCGACTGCCCACAATGAGCAGTTCTTC. As protein: CSATAHNEQFF.